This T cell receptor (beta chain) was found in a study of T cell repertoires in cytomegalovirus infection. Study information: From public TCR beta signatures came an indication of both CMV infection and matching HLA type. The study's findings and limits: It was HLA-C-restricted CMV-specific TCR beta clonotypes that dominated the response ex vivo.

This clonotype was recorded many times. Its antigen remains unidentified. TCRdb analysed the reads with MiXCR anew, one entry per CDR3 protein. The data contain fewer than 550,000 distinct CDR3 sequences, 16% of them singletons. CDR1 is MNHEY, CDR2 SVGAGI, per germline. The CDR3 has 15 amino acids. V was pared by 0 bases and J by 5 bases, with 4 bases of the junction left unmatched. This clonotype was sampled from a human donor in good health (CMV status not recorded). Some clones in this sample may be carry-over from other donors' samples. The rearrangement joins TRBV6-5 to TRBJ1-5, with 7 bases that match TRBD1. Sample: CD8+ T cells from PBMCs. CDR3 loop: CASSYSRRGHQPQHF. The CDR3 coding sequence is TGTGCCAGCAGTTACTCGAGGAGGGGGCATCAGCCCCAGCATTTT.